This T cell receptor (beta chain) was recovered during a study of graft-versus-host responses after intestinal transplantation. About the study: All recipients got anti-thymocyte globulin induction, then tacrolimus and steroids for 2 to 3 years. Broader study findings: Declining HvG levels early post-transplant were linked to peak circulating GvH clone levels. Among recipient marrow samples, GvH clones were found; some appeared first in ileum or blood.

Using immunoSEQ multiplex PCR, the repertoire was profiled, and TCRdb retains in-frame clones only, with some absent. The sample shows fewer than 10,000 clones, approximately 77% of them seen only once. As regards this clone: The target antigen is unknown.

From germline, CDR1 is MNHNS and CDR2 SASEGT. The V and J ends lost 8 bases and 3 bases, in that order; junction bases with no gene match: 4. The CDR3 length is 14 residues. Lamina propria and intraepithelial lymphocytes were released by processing graft tissue. This chain connects TRBV6-1 to TRBJ2-2; 9 nucleotides match TRBD2. The sample was ileum tissue, taken around 450 days after intestinal transplantation. The source is a human patient who received an intestinal transplant, so some T cells may come from the graft donor. This CDR3 reads CASPVAGDTGELFF. Written as DNA, the CDR3 is TGTGCCAGCCCGGTAGCGGGGGACACCGGGGAGCTGTTTTTT.